This T cell receptor (beta chain) was retrieved from a study of blood T cell repertoires in COVID-19. For the study at large: Acute and convalescent COVID-19 samples came from the United States, Italy and Spain.

The assay was immunoSEQ multiplex PCR, and TCRdb's table has in-frame clones only and misses some. The repertoire consists of some 310,000 clones, with 90% occurring once and the leading ten covering 0.8% to 1.3%. Material: peripheral blood. This receptor was identified in a woman in her forties with COVID-19, enrolled during active disease.

The CDR3 is CASSQGTGSGYEQYF. The DNA of the CDR3 is TGTGCCAGTAGCCAAGGGACAGGGAGTGGCTACGAGCAGTACTTC. The chain joins TRBV19 to TRBJ2-7; TRBD1 matches 9 bases. Germline V gene data show CDR1 as LNHDA and CDR2 as SQIVND (reference sequence). Germline trimming cut 6 bases from V and 3 bases from J; bases unmatched to any gene: 9. The CDR3 is 15 residues long.